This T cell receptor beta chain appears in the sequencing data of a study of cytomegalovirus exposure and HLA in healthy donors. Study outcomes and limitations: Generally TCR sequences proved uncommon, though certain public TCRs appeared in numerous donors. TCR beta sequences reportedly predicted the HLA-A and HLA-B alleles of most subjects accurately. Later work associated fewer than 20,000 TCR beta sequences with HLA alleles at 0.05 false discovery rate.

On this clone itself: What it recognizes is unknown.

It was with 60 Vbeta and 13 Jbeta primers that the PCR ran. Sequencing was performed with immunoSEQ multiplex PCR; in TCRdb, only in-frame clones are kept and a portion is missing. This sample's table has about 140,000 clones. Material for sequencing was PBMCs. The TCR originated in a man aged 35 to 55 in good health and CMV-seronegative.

CDR3: CASSLQGFPGNTIYF. In DNA, the CDR3 is TGCGCCAGCAGCTTGCAGGGGTTCCCTGGAAACACCATATATTTT. The chain recombines TRBV5-1 with TRBJ1-3; perhaps TRBD1 as D (6 bases). The CDR3 is made up of 15 amino acids. Germline assignment: CDR1 SGHRS and CDR2 YFSETQ. V was cut by 1 base and J by 2 bases, with 10 bases left in between. Full variable domain (outside the CDR3, taken from reference TRBV5-1 and TRBJ1-3): KAGVTQTPRYLIKTRGQQVTLSCSPISGHRSVSWYQQTPGQGLQFLFEYFSETQRNKGNFPGRFSGRQFSNSRSEMNVSTLELGDSALYLCASSLQGFPGNTIYFGEGSWLTVV.